These 29 T cell receptor beta chains were sequenced from one sample in a study of blood T cell repertoires in COVID-19 (dated by TCRdb to the early 2020s). Libraries were constructed by the immunoSEQ multiplex PCR assay. TCRdb stores this immuneACCESS table with in-frame sequences only. Part of the clones is absent; in the studies checked, under half of the shortfall reflects unresolved V genes, and no reason is known for the rest. This sample has fewer than 250,000 clones in its table, and around 83% of those were observed once. The ten largest clones add up to around 7% of the sample. The sequenced sample was peripheral blood. The receptors were gathered from a woman in her 50s with acute or convalescent COVID-19.

This chain connects TRBV18 to TRBJ1-5; 8 bases match TRBD1. The junction had 7 bases not matched to a gene; V was cut back by 3 bases and J by 6 bases. The germline V gene has CDR1 KGHSH and CDR2 LQKENI. This CDR3 has 15 residues. CDR3 loop: CASSPSDRGSQPQHF. CDR3 bases: TGTGCCAGCTCACCGTCCGACAGGGGTAGTCAGCCCCAGCATTTT.

In this sample, this clone turned up once. CDR3 coding DNA: TGTGCCAGCAGCCAGGGGACCTATAGCAATCAGCCCCAGCATTTT. Translation: CASSQGTYSNQPQHF. The chain has TRBV7-6 and TRBJ1-5, with TRBD1 as a possible D gene (6 bases). V lost 5 bases to trimming and J lost 0 bases, with 11 bases between them. Germline-derived CDR1 and CDR2 are SGHVS and FNYEAQ. This CDR3 has 15 amino acids.

As regards this clone: Other DNA sequences within the sample encode an identical CDR3. V is TRBV5-1 and J is TRBJ1-5, with D possibly TRBD1 on 6 matching bases. There are 16 residues in the CDR3. Germline-derived CDR1 and CDR2 are SGHRS and YFSETQ. V was clipped by 0 bases and J by 1 base, with 11 bases between them. CDR3 protein: CASSLAPGVSNQPQHF. DNA of the CDR3: TGCGCCAGCAGCTTGGCTCCAGGGGTCAGCAATCAGCCCCAGCATTTT.

The rearrangement uses TRBV30 and TRBJ2-1; 11 positions match TRBD2. This CDR3 is 13 amino acids long. Trimming at V came to 1 base and at J to 10 bases, leaving 3 bases not matched to a gene. Germline V gene sequence: CDR1 GTSNPN, CDR2 SVGIG (reference sequence). Written as DNA, the CDR3 is TGTGCCTGGAGTGGACTAGCGGGGAGAGAGCAGTTCTTC. This translates into CAWSGLAGREQFF.

The chain recombines TRBV6-5 with TRBJ1-3; 7 nucleotides line up with TRBD1. The CDR3 spans 13 residues. The germline V gene has CDR1 MNHEY and CDR2 SVGAGI. Germline trimming cut 5 bases from V and 3 bases from J; bases unmatched to any gene: 1. CDR3 protein: CASSRTGGNTIYF. Written as DNA, the CDR3 is TGTGCCAGCAGTAGGACAGGTGGAAACACCATATATTTT.

The chain combines TRBV19 with TRBJ1-1; a possible D gene is TRBD1 (5 bases). Per the germline V gene, CDR1 is LNHDA and CDR2 is SQIVND (reference sequence). V lost 6 bases to trimming and J lost 8 bases, with 16 bases between them. The CDR3 runs to 13 residues. In nucleotides, the CDR3 is TGTGCCAGTAGCCTTGCACAGGTACGAGAAGCTTTCTTT. Its protein is CASSLAQVREAFF.

The CDR3 nucleotides read TGTGCCAGCAGCTTGGCGGACAGGGACTTCTATGGCTACACCTTC. Translating it yields CASSLADRDFYGYTF. This sequence joins TRBV5-6 and TRBJ1-2; 8 nucleotides agree with TRBD1. The CDR3 has 15 amino acids. Looked up from germline, CDR1 is SGHDT and CDR2 is YYEEEE. J lost 4 bases, V lost 0 bases, and 5 bases had no gene match. Together with reference TRBV5-6 and TRBJ1-2, the CDR3 gives the full variable domain: DAGVTQSPTHLIKTRGQQVTLRCSPKSGHDTVSWYQQALGQGPQFIFQYYEEEERQRGNFPDRFSGHQFPNYSSELNVNALLLGDSALYLCASSLADRDFYGYTFGSGTRLTVV.

The chain has TRBV2 and TRBJ2-7, with TRBD1 identical over 10 bases. J gave up 6 bases and V 4 bases, and 6 bases lay outside the gene matches. This CDR3 spans 14 amino acids. CDR1 and CDR2 from the germline V gene are SNHLY and FYNNEI. The CDR3 spells CASSVGGQGSEQYF. The CDR3 coding sequence is TGTGCCAGCAGTGTGGGGGGACAGGGGTCCGAGCAGTACTTC. Complete variable domain (other parts from reference TRBV2 and TRBJ2-7): EPEVTQTPSHQVTQMGQEVILRCVPISNHLYFYWYRQILGQKVEFLVSFYNNEISEKSEIFDDQFSVERPDGSNFTLKIRSTKLEDSAMYFCASSVGGQGSEQYFGPGTRLTVT.

This chain connects TRBV5-1 to TRBJ2-7, with TRBD1 identical over 8 bases. The germline gives CDR1 SGHRS, CDR2 YFSETQ. The CDR3 loop spans 14 amino acids. The V and J ends lost 4 bases and 2 bases, in that order; junction bases with no gene match: 5. For the CDR3, the DNA is TGCGCCAGCAGCGGGACAGGTTACGCCTACGAGCAGTACTTC. Its translation is CASSGTGYAYEQYF.

The chain has TRBV28 and TRBJ2-7, with a possible D match to TRBD1 (5 bases). CDR1 and CDR2 (germline): MDHEN, SYDVKM. The V and J ends lost 5 bases and 0 bases respectively, with 14 bases between them. This CDR3 region has 15 residues. CDR3 nucleotides: TGTGCCAGCAGTCCCGGACATCAGAGCTCCTACGAGCAGTACTTC. It codes for CASSPGHQSSYEQYF.

J is TRBJ1-1 and V is TRBV30; TRBD1 might be the D (5 bases). There are 13 residues in the CDR3. The ends were cut back, 0 bases at V and 0 bases at J, with 5 bases in the middle. Germline values: CDR1 GTSNPN, CDR2 SVGIG (reference sequence). The CDR3 nucleotides read TGTGCCTGGAGTGTACAGGTGAACACTGAAGCTTTCTTT. As protein: CAWSVQVNTEAFF.

This chain uses TRBV7-6 with TRBJ2-3, with a weak D call TRBD1 (5 bases). Deletions cut 5 bases from V and 4 bases from J, with 10 bases between. CDR1 and CDR2 (germline): SGHVS, FNYEAQ. This CDR3 region has 13 residues. In nucleotides, the CDR3 is TGTGCCAGCAGCCCCAGGGTTTCAGATACGCAGTATTTT. Residues: CASSPRVSDTQYF. Based on the CDR3 plus reference TRBV7-6 and TRBJ2-3, the full variable domain is GAGVSQSPRYKVTKRGQDVALRCDPISGHVSLYWYRQALGQGPEFLTYFNYEAQQDKSGLPNDRFSAERPEGSISTLTIQRTEQRDSAMYRCASSPRVSDTQYFGPGTRLTVL.

Only a few counts were recorded for this clone. The chain has TRBV7-9 and TRBJ2-5; 14 bases align to TRBD2. This CDR3 is built from 16 residues. The germline CDR1 and CDR2 sequences are SEHNR and FQNEAQ (reference sequence). The V segment lost 6 bases and the J segment 3 bases; nucleotides outside the gene matches: 6. This CDR3 is CASRSTSGRAKETQYF. The CDR3, as DNA: TGTGCCAGCAGATCGACTAGCGGGAGGGCGAAAGAGACCCAGTACTTC.

The chain has TRBV10-3 and TRBJ1-5, with 10 bases fitting TRBD1. CDR3 length equals 16 residues. Trimming took 3 bases from V and 6 from J; bases not matched to a gene: 8. Germline-derived CDR1 and CDR2 are ENHRY and SYGVKD. The CDR3 sequence is CAISDRDRGGTQPQHF. The DNA of the CDR3 is TGTGCCATCAGTGACCGGGACAGGGGAGGTACTCAGCCCCAGCATTTT.

The CDR3 is CASSLTSLGETQYF. The CDR3, as DNA: TGTGCCAGCAGTTTAACTAGCCTAGGAGAGACCCAGTACTTC. V usage is TRBV28 and J usage is TRBJ2-5; D possibly corresponds to TRBD2 (6 bases). V dropped 2 bases and J dropped 4 bases, with 11 bases sitting between them. In germline, CDR1 is MDHEN, CDR2 SYDVKM. The CDR3 covers 14 residues.

The V and J genes are TRBV14 and TRBJ2-1; 11 nucleotides align to TRBD1. CDR3 size: 15 residues. The ends lost 4 bases at V and 7 bases at J; junction bases unmatched: 6. Per germline, CDR1 SGHDN and CDR2 FVKESK. The CDR3 DNA reads as TGTGCCAGCAGCCTAGGGACAGGGGGTTTTAATGAGCAGTTCTTC. Protein product: CASSLGTGGFNEQFF. Full variable domain (outside the CDR3, taken from reference TRBV14 and TRBJ2-1): EAGVTQFPSHSVIEKGQTVTLRCDPISGHDNLYWYRRVMGKEIKFLLHFVKESKQDESGMPNNRFLAERTGGTYSTLKVQPAELEDSGVYFCASSLGTGGFNEQFFGPGTRLTVL.

V usage is TRBV11-2 and J usage is TRBJ2-1; TRBD2 aligns across 13 bases. From germline, CDR1 is SGHAT and CDR2 FQNNGV. This CDR3 has 16 residues. V lost 4 bases, J lost 7 bases, and 7 bases stayed unmatched. The CDR3 loop is CASSSRTSGRYNEQFF. In DNA form, the CDR3 reads TGTGCCAGCAGCTCGAGGACTAGCGGGAGATATAATGAGCAGTTCTTC.

The rearrangement uses TRBV11-2 and TRBJ2-4, with a tentative D call TRBD1 (5 bases). Germline V gene data show CDR1 as SGHAT and CDR2 as FQNNGV. V gave up 3 bases and J gave up 0 bases, with 15 bases separating them. The CDR3 is made up of 17 amino acids. In DNA, the CDR3 is TGTGCCAGCAGCTTGGGGCAAAATACTCCAGCCAAAAACATTCAGTACTTC. Amino acids: CASSLGQNTPAKNIQYF.

On this clone: The same CDR3 also results from other DNA sequences found in this sample. The V call is TRBV28, the J call TRBJ2-7, with 9 nucleotides matching TRBD2. From germline, CDR1 is MDHEN and CDR2 SYDVKM. The CDR3 has 15 amino acids. The trim removed 2 bases at V and 2 bases at J, leaving 4 bases unmatched. CDR3 DNA: TGTGCCAGCAGTTTACTCGCGGGAGGGCCCTACGAGCAGTACTTC. Encoded protein: CASSLLAGGPYEQYF.

As DNA, the CDR3 is TGTGCCAGCAGTGAATCCGGGACAGGGGTTGGCTACACCTTC. It translates to CASSESGTGVGYTF. The chain has TRBV6-1 and TRBJ1-2; 10 bases agree with TRBD1. The V segment lost 2 bases and the J segment 7 bases; nucleotides outside the gene matches: 4. Germline CDR1 MNHNS, CDR2 SASEGT. This CDR3 contains 14 residues.

V gene TRBV24-1 combines with J gene TRBJ2-3, with 12 positions matching TRBD2. V lost 1 base to trimming and J lost 1 base; unmatched junction nucleotides: 2. Germline V gene data show CDR1 as KGHDR and CDR2 as SFDVKD. This CDR3 region has 17 residues. CDR3 region: CATSDFWTSGGTDTQYF. The CDR3 region has the DNA TGTGCCACCAGTGATTTCTGGACTAGCGGGGGCACAGATACGCAGTATTTT.

This clone has a handful of counts. The gene calls are TRBV9 and TRBJ2-5; TRBD1 is a possible D gene (5 bases). CDR3 size: 13 residues. The germline gives CDR1 SGDLS, CDR2 YYNGEE. The V end lost 3 bases, the J end lost 4 bases, and 10 bases lay between the germline ends. DNA for the CDR3: TGTGCCAGCAGCGACAGGTTCGGAGAGACCCAGTACTTC. Translated, it gives CASSDRFGETQYF.

The chain combines TRBV10-3 with TRBJ1-3, with D perhaps matching TRBD1 (6 bases). CDR3 length: 15 amino acids. Trimming removed 7 bases from V and 2 bases from J, with 15 bases in between. Germline lookup yields CDR1 ENHRY and CDR2 SYGVKD. CDR3 amino acids: CAITTRQVTGNTIYF. In DNA, the CDR3 is TGTGCCATCACTACCCGACAGGTTACTGGAAACACCATATATTTT.

This clone is a singleton in its sample. The chain's CDR3 is CASSRDINSNQPQHF. The CDR3, as DNA: TGTGCCAGCAGTCGGGACATAAACAGCAATCAGCCCCAGCATTTT. The rearrangement links TRBV6-5 to TRBJ1-5; possible D gene TRBD1, 6 bases. This CDR3 comprises 15 residues. The V end lost 5 bases, the J end lost 1 base, and 12 bases lay between the germline ends. The germline gives CDR1 MNHEY, CDR2 SVGAGI.

The chain recombines TRBV7-6 with TRBJ2-5; 9 positions match TRBD2. Germline V gene lookup returns CDR1 SGHVS and CDR2 FNYEAQ. J was trimmed by 5 bases and V by 0 bases; bases with no gene match: 7. This CDR3 spans 16 amino acids. The CDR3 spells CASSLAFSSGIETQYF. CDR3 bases: TGTGCCAGCAGCTTAGCGTTTTCTAGCGGGATCGAGACCCAGTACTTC.

This clone was picked up a small number of times. The rearrangement links TRBV7-3 to TRBJ2-1, with 10 nucleotides matching TRBD2. The V gene end was trimmed by 0 bases and the J gene end by 9 bases; junction bases not matched to a gene: 5. The V gene's germline CDR1 is SGHTA and CDR2 FQGTGA. The CDR3 extends over 15 amino acids. In nucleotides, the CDR3 is TGTGCCAGCAGCTTAACACTAGCGGGGAGTACTGAGCAGTTCTTC. Its protein product is CASSLTLAGSTEQFF.

The chain employs TRBV4-3 and TRBJ1-5; TRBD1 aligns across 8 bases. Germline V gene sequence: CDR1 LGHNA, CDR2 YSLEER. The CDR3 loop spans 15 amino acids. The trim removed 0 bases at V and 7 bases at J, leaving 5 bases unmatched. The CDR3 loop is CASSQDPGGGQPQHF. The DNA for the CDR3 is TGCGCCAGCAGCCAAGATCCAGGGGGCGGGCAGCCCCAGCATTTT.

The sample holds a few counts of this clone. The rearrangement uses TRBV5-6 and TRBJ2-7, with TRBD1 matching over 7 bases. The CDR3 covers 13 residues. Germline assignment: CDR1 SGHDT and CDR2 YYEEEE. V shed 2 bases, J shed 6 bases, and the junction held 5 bases outside the gene matches. In DNA, the CDR3 is TGTGCCAGCAGCTTCCCCTACAGGGGCGAGCAGTACTTC. Amino acids: CASSFPYRGEQYF.

This clone turned up a few times. The chain links TRBV4-1 to TRBJ1-4; D gene unclear. V lost 0 bases and J 3 bases, leaving 8 bases between the germline ends. Germline values: CDR1 MGHRA, CDR2 YSYEKL. The CDR3 is made up of 15 amino acids. As DNA, the CDR3 is TGCGCCAGCAGCCAAGATTGGGAGGCTAATGAAAAACTGTTTTTT. Protein sequence: CASSQDWEANEKLFF.